The TCR beta chain under discussion was sequenced for a study of blood T cell repertoires in COVID-19. Overall study context: The origin of the acute and convalescent COVID-19 samples was the United States, Italy and Spain. PBMCs, B-cell-depleted T cells, or T cells provided the cDNA or gDNA that made up the material.

As processed by the authors: Researchers report that nucleated cell counts were estimated from reference gene primer amplification. The table came from immunoSEQ multiplex PCR; TCRdb's copy has only in-frame clones and leaves some out. V, J and clone size derive from that table, while D and trimming were established from the DNA sequence. There are about 180,000 clones in the sample; under 85% occur only once, and under 8.5% lies in the top ten. Material: peripheral blood. This TCR came from a human donor in a cohort sampled during active COVID-19.

Written as DNA, the CDR3 is TGCGCCAGCAGCTTGGCACTAGCGGGGGCACAAGTTGTAGGTACGCAGTATTTT. Translation gives CASSLALAGAQVVGTQYF. The rearrangement links TRBV5-1 to TRBJ2-3; 11 bases match TRBD2. Germline lookup yields CDR1 SGHRS and CDR2 YFSETQ. J gave up 8 bases and V 0 bases, and 14 bases lay outside the gene matches. The CDR3 length is 18 residues.